Shown below are 12 T cell receptor beta chains from a single sample sequenced in a study of blood T cell repertoires in COVID-19. The table came from immunoSEQ multiplex PCR; TCRdb's copy has only in-frame clones and leaves some out. In the table there are under 150,000 clones, about 87% of which are singletons. Specimen: PBMCs or T cells enriched from blood (not recorded which). The receptors were sampled from a man aged 50 to 60 in a cohort exposed to, infected with or recovered from COVID-19 (not recorded which).

The chain joins TRBV6-2 or TRBV6-3 to TRBJ1-2; D is unclear. The CDR3 length is 12 residues. Germline CDR1 MNHEY, CDR2 SVGEGT. The germline V and J ends were trimmed by 3 bases and 12 bases, with 14 bases remaining between them. The CDR3 spells CASSYNRQRDTF. The CDR3, as DNA: TGTGCCAGCAGTTATAACCGTCAGCGGGACACCTTC.

The chain joins TRBV4-1 to TRBJ1-2; 9 positions agree with TRBD1. Germline V gives CDR1 MGHRA, CDR2 YSYEKL. Trimming cost V 3 bases and J 4 bases; bases outside gene matches: 9. The CDR3 extends over 16 amino acids. Here the CDR3 DNA reads TGCGCCAGCAGCCAGGGAGACAGGGGGGAAAGCTATGGCTACACCTTC. The encoded protein is CASSQGDRGESYGYTF.

V and J are TRBV5-1 and TRBJ1-4, with D possibly being TRBD1 (6 bases). The germline CDR1 and CDR2 sequences are SGHRS and YFSETQ. This CDR3 is built from 16 residues. Deletions cut 3 bases from V and 3 bases from J, with 15 bases between. The CDR3, as DNA: TGCGCCAGCAGCTCCTCCCCGACAGGTTCTAATGAAAAACTGTTTTTT. Translated, it gives CASSSSPTGSNEKLFF.

This clone has just a few counts. The gene calls are TRBV9 and TRBJ1-5, with D perhaps matching TRBD1 (5 bases). CDR3 length: 13 amino acids. Germline loops: CDR1 SGDLS, CDR2 YYNGEE. V lost 2 bases, J lost 9 bases, and 12 bases lay in between. This chain's CDR3 is CASSVAAGAPQHF. CDR3 nucleotide sequence: TGTGCCAGCAGCGTGGCGGCTGGGGCGCCCCAGCATTTT.

This chain links TRBV18 with TRBJ1-3, with D uncertain. Trimming stripped 0 bases from V and 4 bases from J, with 13 bases between. The CDR3 loop spans 16 amino acids. CDR1 is KGHSH, CDR2 LQKENI, per germline. CDR3 loop: CASSPPRNVMGNTIYF. The DNA of the CDR3 is TGTGCCAGCTCACCACCGCGGAACGTAATGGGAAACACCATATATTTT. The complete variable domain, with remaining parts taken from reference TRBV18 and TRBJ1-3, reads NAGVMQNPRHLVRRRGQEARLRCSPMKGHSHVYWYRQLPEEGLKFMVYLQKENIIDESGMPKERFSAEFPKEGPSILRIQQVVRGDSAAYFCASSPPRNVMGNTIYFGEGSWLTVV.

CDR3 bases: TGTGCCAGCAGCCAAGCCCTCCGGGGACTAGCGAATGAGCAGTTCTTC. It specifies CASSQALRGLANEQFF. J is TRBJ2-1 and V is TRBV3-1 (or the pseudogene TRBV3-2); 10 nucleotides match TRBD2. The CDR3 length is 16 residues. Germline V gene data show CDR1 as LGHDT and CDR2 as YNNKEL (reference sequence). The V and J ends lost 1 base and 7 bases, in that order; junction bases with no gene match: 7.

This clone was recorded a few times. The chain joins TRBV5-1 to TRBJ2-2, with D possibly being TRBD2 (5 bases). The germline gives CDR1 SGHRS, CDR2 YFSETQ. The CDR3 loop spans 13 amino acids. V gave up 0 bases and J gave up 6 bases, with 6 bases separating them. The CDR3 nucleotides read TGCGCCAGCAGCTTGGCAGCGGCCGGGGAGCTGTTTTTT. This sequence encodes CASSLAAAGELFF.

The V gene is TRBV28, the J gene TRBJ1-3, with D unclear. Germline CDR1 reads MDHEN; CDR2 reads SYDVKM. V lost 4 bases and J lost 4, with 5 bases in between. The CDR3 is made up of 12 amino acids. In nucleotides, the CDR3 is TGTGCCAGCAGTTCCCTAGGAAACACCATATATTTT. Translating it yields CASSSLGNTIYF.

This rearrangement joins TRBV9 to TRBJ1-6, with unresolved D. From germline, CDR1 is SGDLS and CDR2 YYNGEE. This CDR3 comprises 9 residues. V shed 7 bases and J shed 10 bases, with 3 bases lying between them. The DNA for the CDR3 is TGTGCCAGCGGCTCACCCCTCCACTTT. It encodes CASGSPLHF.

V and J are TRBV5-8 and TRBJ1-2; TRBD1 matches 7 bases. Germline V lookup: CDR1 SGHTS, CDR2 YDEGEE. The CDR3 runs to 15 residues. V shed 2 bases and J 4 bases; nucleotides not matched to a gene: 8. The CDR3 DNA sequence: TGTGCCAGCAGCTTCCCCGACAGGGCAATCTATGGCTACACCTTC. It yields the protein CASSFPDRAIYGYTF.

CDR3 nucleotide sequence: TGTGCCAGTCCGACAGGGGAATTTTACACCGAGCAGTACTTC. This encodes CASPTGEFYTEQYF. V usage is TRBV28 and J usage is TRBJ2-7, with 8 bases fitting TRBD1. CDR1 MDHEN and CDR2 SYDVKM come from the germline V gene. CDR3 size: 14 residues. With V trimmed by 9 bases and J by 6 bases, 13 bases remained unmatched.

The chain employs TRBV11-2 and TRBJ2-3; 11 nucleotides match TRBD2. V lost 5 bases to trimming and J lost 6 bases; unmatched junction nucleotides: 7. The CDR3 runs 15 residues. The germline CDR1 and CDR2 sequences are SGHAT and FQNNGV. This chain's CDR3 is CASSQLAGAPDTQYF. In DNA, the CDR3 is TGTGCCAGCAGCCAACTAGCGGGAGCCCCGGATACGCAGTATTTT.